This T cell receptor (beta chain) was recovered during a study of human T cells and chemical hapten exposure (dated by TCRdb to the early 2020s). Regarding the study in general: For sensitization, 2% DPC in acetone was applied to a roughly 2 cm by roughly 2 cm area of upper inner arm skin. The patient cohort, mostly female, included alopecia areata with under or over 50% scalp involvement, alopecia totalis and alopecia universalis. Libraries were pooled for sequencing, and per-sample TCR yields varied mainly because of small differences in library volumes within the pool. Blood was sampled from patients pre-sensitization (week 0) and at 2, 6 and about 24 weeks after DPC sensitization. In alopecia patients, the study followed how the peripheral blood TCR repertoire changed in vivo over primary and secondary sensitization to diphenylcyclopropenone (DPC), a hapten. Throughout the roughly 25-week study period, patients were also given weekly therapeutic DPC doses on the scalp. Patch tests used Finn chambers with 0.01% DPC on the upper back, scored after 6 days by International Contact Dermatitis Research Group standards. Under 30 alopecia patients gave blood for TCR sequencing at one to four time points (pre-sensitization, 2, 6 and 24 weeks).

Taken from the germline V gene, the CDR1 and CDR2 loops are MGHDK and SYGVNS. The CDR3 runs 12 residues from the cysteine to the phenylalanine. The sequence is cut down to CDR3 DNA, 36 bases in frame from base 1. Summary of the overall study and its limitations: Repeated subsampling changed both the strength of the expansion versus patch-test correlation and the threshold at which that correlation became significant. Compared with pre-sensitization or healthy control sets, expanded TCRs formed significantly more large CDR3 similarity clusters, which is consistent with antigen-driven responses. The number of PT1 expanded TCRs positively correlated with patch test score, significant at thresholds 8, 16 and 32 but not 4. The number of TCRs above 1 in 1000 frequency did not change with DPC sensitization; there was no evidence of global repertoire structure alterations. All patients had alopecia, a presumed autoimmune disease, so their immune response might differ from that of healthy individuals.

Library preparation was by RACE. For sequencing, a NextSeq 500 was employed. During library preparation, unique molecular identifiers were attached to individual cDNA molecules so that TCRs could be counted in a quantitative, reproducible way. Each blood RNA sample was used to sequence both TCR alpha and TCR beta chains. The authors' pipeline ran thus. Samples had a median of around 92,000 TCRs, with a range from about 23,224 to 700,000. V, J and CDR3 annotation of the TCR reads was performed with the Decombinator software suite. Every sample was subsampled to the same number of TCRs (28,000) for the PS versus PT1 abundance plots. TCRs were defined as expanded if absent before sensitization and observed at least eight times at the 2-week time point. The public reads were reprocessed in TCRdb via fastp at Q25 and MiXCR, keeping in-frame beta chains. Each CDR3 protein appears once, grouped with its most common genes and DNA. The V and J calls and clone size come from TCRdb's table, not from the authors' own analysis. The sample profile shows about 68,000 distinct CDR3 sequences; roughly 11% of them were found once. The top ten clonotypes cover 5.2% of the sample.

On this clonotype itself: The antigen it recognizes is unknown. The junction shows a germline mismatch at one end, possibly a read error.

Explained via the paper, the time point label denotes: pre-sensitization, week 0. According to the study, the label for this sample's treatment or condition signals: therapeutic diphenylcyclopropenone sensitization with weekly scalp DPC. Blood at each patch-test visit was drawn before the patch test was applied. Patients were considered eligible if aged 18 to 70, diagnosed with alopecia and deemed suitable for DPC therapy, and patients were excluded if pregnant. Total RNA was extracted from unfractionated whole blood collected in Tempus Blood RNA tubes. Material: whole blood, obtained in connection with sensitization to the hapten diphenylcyclopropenone (DPC). The sequence was obtained from a woman aged 50 to 60 with alopecia areata. Some clones in this sample may be carry-over from other donors' samples. The rearranged segments are TRBV25-1 and TRBJ2-1; the D gene remains uncertain. The CDR3 region has the sequence CASGDYNNEQFF. The DNA sequence follows: TGTGCCAGCGGTGATTATAACAATGAGCAGTTCTTC.